These T cell receptor beta chains were read from a single sample in a study of cytomegalovirus exposure and HLA in healthy donors. Method: immunoSEQ multiplex PCR; TCRdb's copy keeps in-frame clones and lacks some. Of approximately 80,000 clones listed, approximately 93% are singletons. The sample was PBMCs. The receptor source for this set is a woman aged 25 to 39 in good health and CMV-seronegative. The CDR3 runs from the conserved cysteine through the conserved F or W. Fields, in order: V gene, clone size, D gene, J gene, CDR3 DNA, CDR3 protein. D genes are given only for firm matches. Clone size, where shown, is once, few, many, or a class for clones that have expanded.

v_call: TRBV15; clone_size: .; d_call: .; j_call: TRBJ2-1; cdr3_nt: TGTGCCACCAGCAGAGAGTACATTGAGCAGTTCTTC; cdr3_aa: CATSREYIEQFF
v_call: TRBV28; clone_size: .; d_call: .; j_call: TRBJ1-1; cdr3_nt: TGTGCCAGCAGTCCCGCGGGGTATGGGAACACTGAAGCTTTCTTT; cdr3_aa: CASSPAGYGNTEAFF
v_call: TRBV4-3; clone_size: .; d_call: .; j_call: TRBJ2-7; cdr3_nt: TGCGCCAGCAGTGGAGGAGATAGAAAATACGAGCAGTACTTC; cdr3_aa: CASSGGDRKYEQYF
v_call: TRBV7-2; clone_size: .; d_call: TRBD1; j_call: TRBJ2-1; cdr3_nt: TGTGCCAGCAGCTTCGGACAGGGTGGGCAGTTCTTC; cdr3_aa: CASSFGQGGQFF
v_call: TRBV28; clone_size: .; d_call: TRBD1; j_call: TRBJ1-2; cdr3_nt: TGTGCCAGCAGGACCGGGACAGGGTTCGTTGGCTACACCTTC; cdr3_aa: CASRTGTGFVGYTF
v_call: TRBV25-1; clone_size: .; d_call: .; j_call: TRBJ1-1; cdr3_nt: TGTGCCAGCCGTAGAACAGGGCAATCTGAAGCTTTCTTT; cdr3_aa: CASRRTGQSEAFF
v_call: TRBV30; clone_size: .; d_call: TRBD2; j_call: TRBJ2-3; cdr3_nt: TGTGCCTGGAGTGCGGGGGGGAGGCAAGATACGCAGTATTTT; cdr3_aa: CAWSAGGRQDTQYF
v_call: TRBV6-5; clone_size: .; d_call: .; j_call: TRBJ1-4; cdr3_nt: TGTGCCAGCAGTCTCGGCGGTACTAATGAAAAACTGTTTTTT; cdr3_aa: CASSLGGTNEKLFF
v_call: TRBV6-1; clone_size: .; d_call: .; j_call: TRBJ1-1; cdr3_nt: TGTGCCAGCACTATACCGTTCATCACTGAAGCTTTCTTT; cdr3_aa: CASTIPFITEAFF
v_call: TRBV9; clone_size: .; d_call: .; j_call: TRBJ2-3; cdr3_nt: TGTGCCAGCAGCGTAGTGTTCCGGGATACGCAGTATTTT; cdr3_aa: CASSVVFRDTQYF
v_call: TRBV6-5; clone_size: .; d_call: TRBD1; j_call: TRBJ1-1; cdr3_nt: TGTGCCAGCAGTTACGACAGGGCCTTAACTGAAGCTTTCTTT; cdr3_aa: CASSYDRALTEAFF
v_call: TRBV4-3; clone_size: .; d_call: .; j_call: TRBJ2-5; cdr3_nt: TGCGCCAGCAGCCAAGAGCGGGGGCTGGGGACCCAGTACTTC; cdr3_aa: CASSQERGLGTQYF
v_call: TRBV5-5; clone_size: .; d_call: .; j_call: TRBJ1-1; cdr3_nt: TGTGCCAGCAGCTCAGGGGCGGCGAGCACTGAAGCTTTCTTT; cdr3_aa: CASSSGAASTEAFF
v_call: TRBV28; clone_size: once; d_call: .; j_call: TRBJ2-7; cdr3_nt: TGTGCCAGCGTCACAGGGACGGTTTGGAACGAGCAGTACTTC; cdr3_aa: CASVTGTVWNEQYF
v_call: TRBV4-1; clone_size: .; d_call: .; j_call: TRBJ2-2; cdr3_nt: TGCGCCAGCAGCCAAGAACGAGGCACGGGAAGAAGCACCGGGGAGCTGTTTTTT; cdr3_aa: CASSQERGTGRSTGELFF
v_call: TRBV28; clone_size: .; d_call: .; j_call: TRBJ2-1; cdr3_nt: TGTGCCAGCAGTTTAGTCTCGGGGGGCCTGATTTTAGAGCAGTTCTTC; cdr3_aa: CASSLVSGGLILEQFF
v_call: TRBV10-1; clone_size: .; d_call: .; j_call: TRBJ2-7; cdr3_nt: TGCGCCAGGCCGGTGTTACGAGAGCAGTACTTC; cdr3_aa: CARPVLREQYF
v_call: TRBV20-1; clone_size: .; d_call: .; j_call: TRBJ2-5; cdr3_nt: TGCAGTGCTTGGAGGGCGGAGACCCAGTACTTC; cdr3_aa: CSAWRAETQYF
v_call: TRBV7-8; clone_size: .; d_call: TRBD2; j_call: TRBJ2-1; cdr3_nt: TGTGCCAGCAGCGAACTTACTAGCGGGAGGGCCGTTGAGCAGTTCTTC; cdr3_aa: CASSELTSGRAVEQFF
v_call: TRBV30; clone_size: .; d_call: .; j_call: TRBJ1-1; cdr3_nt: TGTGCCTGGTGCAGGAACACTGAAGCTTTCTTT; cdr3_aa: CAWCRNTEAFF
v_call: TRBV6-1; clone_size: .; d_call: TRBD2; j_call: TRBJ2-1; cdr3_nt: TGTGCCAGCAGTGAAGGAGGGACTAGGAGGTACAATGAGCAGTTCTTC; cdr3_aa: CASSEGGTRRYNEQFF
v_call: TRBV11-2; clone_size: .; d_call: TRBD1; j_call: TRBJ1-1; cdr3_nt: TGTGCCAGCAGCCCCGGGCAGGGGGTAGGGAACACTGAAGCTTTCTTT; cdr3_aa: CASSPGQGVGNTEAFF
v_call: TRBV27; clone_size: .; d_call: .; j_call: TRBJ2-3; cdr3_nt: TGTGCCAGCAGTTTATCGACCAGGCCCTATGGCACAGATACGCAGTATTTT; cdr3_aa: CASSLSTRPYGTDTQYF
v_call: TRBV28; clone_size: .; d_call: TRBD1; j_call: TRBJ1-1; cdr3_nt: TGTGCCAGCAGTTTCCCCGGACAGGGAGGCACTGAAGCTTTCTTT; cdr3_aa: CASSFPGQGGTEAFF
v_call: TRBV19; clone_size: .; d_call: TRBD1; j_call: TRBJ1-6; cdr3_nt: TGTGCCAGTAGGGACGTGGGCCAGACGGGACAGTACCACTTT; cdr3_aa: CASRDVGQTGQYHF
v_call: TRBV2; clone_size: .; d_call: .; j_call: TRBJ2-3; cdr3_nt: TGTGCCAGCAGGGGGGGTAGAACAGATACGCAGTATTTT; cdr3_aa: CASRGGRTDTQYF
v_call: TRBV18; clone_size: .; d_call: TRBD1; j_call: TRBJ1-5; cdr3_nt: TGTGCCAGCTCACTCGGGACAGGGGATCAGCCCCAGCATTTT; cdr3_aa: CASSLGTGDQPQHF
v_call: TRBV29-1; clone_size: .; d_call: TRBD2; j_call: TRBJ2-5; cdr3_nt: TGCAGCGTCGGACTAGCGGTCGATCAAGAGACCCAGTACTTC; cdr3_aa: CSVGLAVDQETQYF
v_call: TRBV29-1; clone_size: .; d_call: TRBD1; j_call: TRBJ2-7; cdr3_nt: TGCAGCGTTGAAGAAGGGACAGCTTCCTACGAGCAGTACTTC; cdr3_aa: CSVEEGTASYEQYF
v_call: TRBV4-3; clone_size: .; d_call: .; j_call: TRBJ2-3; cdr3_nt: TGCGCCAGCAGCCAAGATACATCAGATACGCAGTATTTT; cdr3_aa: CASSQDTSDTQYF
v_call: TRBV6-5; clone_size: .; d_call: TRBD1; j_call: TRBJ1-2; cdr3_nt: TGTGCCAGCAGGAGGACAGGGGGTGGCTACACCTTC; cdr3_aa: CASRRTGGGYTF
v_call: TRBV5-1; clone_size: .; d_call: .; j_call: TRBJ2-3; cdr3_nt: TGCGCCAGCAGCCCAGGGGATACGCAGTATTTT; cdr3_aa: CASSPGDTQYF
v_call: TRBV7-2; clone_size: .; d_call: .; j_call: TRBJ2-5; cdr3_nt: TGTGCCAGCAGCTCACTAGGGGTGGGGGGTCAAGAGACCCAGTACTTC; cdr3_aa: CASSSLGVGGQETQYF
v_call: TRBV12-5; clone_size: .; d_call: TRBD2; j_call: TRBJ2-1; cdr3_nt: TGTGCTAGTGGTATAGCGGGGGGGGCCTACAATGAGCAGTTCTTC; cdr3_aa: CASGIAGGAYNEQFF
v_call: TRBV11-2; clone_size: .; d_call: TRBD2; j_call: TRBJ2-2; cdr3_nt: TGTGCCAGCAGCTTAGGGTCCCGGGAGGGGGCCGGGGAGCTGTTTTTT; cdr3_aa: CASSLGSREGAGELFF
v_call: TRBV29-1; clone_size: .; d_call: TRBD1; j_call: TRBJ2-6; cdr3_nt: TGCAGCGTTGGGACAGGGGGTCGGTCTGGGGCCAACGTCCTGACTTTC; cdr3_aa: CSVGTGGRSGANVLTF
v_call: TRBV6-5; clone_size: .; d_call: TRBD2; j_call: TRBJ2-1; cdr3_nt: TGTGCCAGCAGCCCGGGACTAGCAGTCTACAATGAGCAGTTCTTC; cdr3_aa: CASSPGLAVYNEQFF
v_call: TRBV6-5; clone_size: .; d_call: TRBD2; j_call: TRBJ2-1; cdr3_nt: TGTGCCAGCAGTTACGGTGCGGGAGGCCAGTTCTTC; cdr3_aa: CASSYGAGGQFF
v_call: TRBV28; clone_size: .; d_call: TRBD1; j_call: TRBJ1-3; cdr3_nt: TGTGCCAGCAGTCCCCCGGACAGGCCGGTTGGAAACACCATATATTTT; cdr3_aa: CASSPPDRPVGNTIYF
v_call: TRBV28; clone_size: .; d_call: .; j_call: TRBJ1-3; cdr3_nt: TGTGCCAGCAGTTTGGCCAGGATTTCTGGAAACACCATATATTTT; cdr3_aa: CASSLARISGNTIYF